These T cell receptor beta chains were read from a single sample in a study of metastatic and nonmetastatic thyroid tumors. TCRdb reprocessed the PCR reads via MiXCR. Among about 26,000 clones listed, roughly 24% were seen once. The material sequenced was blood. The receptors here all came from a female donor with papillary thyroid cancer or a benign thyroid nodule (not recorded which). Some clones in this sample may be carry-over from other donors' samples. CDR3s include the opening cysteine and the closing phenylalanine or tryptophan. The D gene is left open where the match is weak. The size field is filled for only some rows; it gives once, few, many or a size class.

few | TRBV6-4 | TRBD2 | CASSDLAGAGELFF
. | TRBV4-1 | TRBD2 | CASSQPSGNSYEQYF
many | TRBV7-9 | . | CASSPRGTNTEAFF
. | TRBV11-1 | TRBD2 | CASSLGLAGADTQYF
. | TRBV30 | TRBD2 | CAWSPGLTTSGRMKTQYF
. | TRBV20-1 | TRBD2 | CSAGSRRSSGSADTQYF
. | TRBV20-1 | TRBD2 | CSARSTLTSGGLNEQFF
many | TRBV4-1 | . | CASSQVFRLRETTDTQYF
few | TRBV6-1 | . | CASRDQGLHTEAFF
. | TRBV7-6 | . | CVSRFRSLDPGTGELFF
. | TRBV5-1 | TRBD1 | CASSGDRAYEQYF
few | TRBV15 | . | CATEPLGGKLFF
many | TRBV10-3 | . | CAISESTSNTEAFF
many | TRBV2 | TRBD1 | CASSQGGGAGF
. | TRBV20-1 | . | CSARSSTGNTGELFF
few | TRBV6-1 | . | CASSEVSHEQYF
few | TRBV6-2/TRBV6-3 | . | CASSYEEQPQHF
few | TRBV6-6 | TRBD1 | CASSYGTGCHQPQHF
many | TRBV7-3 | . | CASSGTPGVPYGYTF
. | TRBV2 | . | CASSDHKPGPAVEQYF
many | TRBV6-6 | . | CASTRWGDGEGVDTQYF
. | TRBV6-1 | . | CASSVNPSAYEQYF
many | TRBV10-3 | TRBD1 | CAIRDPDRKNEKLFF
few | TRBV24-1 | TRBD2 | CTTSDPGLAGDNEQFF
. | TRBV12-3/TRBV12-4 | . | CASSLQSSTDTQYF
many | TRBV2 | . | CASTRDRAGYTF
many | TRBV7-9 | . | CASSQDSSLYGYTF
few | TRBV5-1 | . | CASSLEVFGEAFF
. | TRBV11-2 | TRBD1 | CASSLVWDRGGNQPQHF
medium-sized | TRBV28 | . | CASSSGGNYGYTF
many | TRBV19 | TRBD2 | CASTMGGLAPGANVLTF
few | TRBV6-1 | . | CASSNEGHSNQPQHF
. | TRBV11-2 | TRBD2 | CASSLSSIGGNEQFF
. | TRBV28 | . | CATYRWLPFEQYF
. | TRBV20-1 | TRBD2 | CSAKDSSGITGELFF
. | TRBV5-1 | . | CASGETGPLGELFF
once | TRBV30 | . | CAWAPGLPSSYEQYF
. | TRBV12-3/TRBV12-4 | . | CASRYLAGVFYNEQFF
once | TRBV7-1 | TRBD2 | CASISGLVAGGTNTDTQYF
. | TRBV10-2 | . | CSTCPAWAEPLHF
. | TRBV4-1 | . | CASSQGGTPYEQYF
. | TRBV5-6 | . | CASMGDCLYGYTF
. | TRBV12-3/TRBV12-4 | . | CASSFSGKRVNTEAFF
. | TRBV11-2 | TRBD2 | CASSLDLGLAGVNTGELFF
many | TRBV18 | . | CASSPTTGNTEAFF
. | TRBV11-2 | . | CASSLSPTPANEQFF
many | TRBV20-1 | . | CSARDPLQNIQYF
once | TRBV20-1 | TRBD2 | CSASISAGGPYEQYF
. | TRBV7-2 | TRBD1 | CASSPRTGAYEQYF
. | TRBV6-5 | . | CASTHREQYF
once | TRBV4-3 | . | CASRYMGGRTDGYTF
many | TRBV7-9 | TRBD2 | CASSLDWRGSSFF
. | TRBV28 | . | CASSLPPRSPLHF
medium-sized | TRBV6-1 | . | CASIPRTGQETQYF
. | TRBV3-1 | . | CAAGDTQYF
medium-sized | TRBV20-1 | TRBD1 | CSAVTGTGGFQPQHF